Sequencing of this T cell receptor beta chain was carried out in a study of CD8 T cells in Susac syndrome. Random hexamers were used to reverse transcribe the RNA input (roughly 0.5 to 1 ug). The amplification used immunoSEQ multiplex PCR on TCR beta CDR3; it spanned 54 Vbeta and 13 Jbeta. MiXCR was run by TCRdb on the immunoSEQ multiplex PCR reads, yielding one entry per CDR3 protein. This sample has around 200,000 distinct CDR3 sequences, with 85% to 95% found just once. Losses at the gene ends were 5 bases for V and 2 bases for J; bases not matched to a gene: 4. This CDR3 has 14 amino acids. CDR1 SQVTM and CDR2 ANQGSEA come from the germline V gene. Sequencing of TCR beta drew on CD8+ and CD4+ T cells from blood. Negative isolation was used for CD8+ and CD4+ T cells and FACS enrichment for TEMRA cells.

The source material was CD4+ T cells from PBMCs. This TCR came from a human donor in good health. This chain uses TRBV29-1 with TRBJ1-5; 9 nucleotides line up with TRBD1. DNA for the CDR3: TGCAGCGTTTCACAGGGGGCAGGCAATCAGCCCCAGCATTTT. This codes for CSVSQGAGNQPQHF. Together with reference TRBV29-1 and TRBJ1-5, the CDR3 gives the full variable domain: SAVISQKPSRDICQRGTSLTIQCQVDSQVTMMFWYRQQPGQSLTLIATANQGSEATYESGFVIDKFPISRPNLTFSTLTVSNMSPEDSSIYLCSVSQGAGNQPQHFGDGTRLSIL.